Only a few counts were recorded for the clone carrying this T cell receptor beta chain. Its antigen is undetermined. Documented treatment: oral pan-JAK inhibitor, 5-10 mg twice daily. V was clipped by 4 bases and J by 5 bases; unmatched bases: 5. CDR3 length equals 14 residues. Germline V CDR1 and CDR2: SEHNR, FQNEAQ (reference sequence). These data originate in a study of CD8+ T cells in alopecia areata. After isolation, RNA underwent reverse transcription to generate cDNA as the sequencing template. Measured with immunoSEQ multiplex PCR; TCRdb has only the in-frame clones, and not every one. The repertoire holds about 180,000 clones, with 40% to 65% as singletons. Study observations and caveats: Amid tofacitinib therapy, many expanded lesional clones stayed present in scalp and blood.

The receptor's source is a human donor with alopecia areata. V usage is TRBV7-9 and J usage is TRBJ2-7, with 10 bases fitting TRBD1. The sample consisted of CD8+ T cells sorted from blood, taken at week 24, from a patient treated with tofacitinib. CDR3 region: CASSSRDRGDEQYF. DNA of the CDR3: TGTGCCAGCAGCTCTCGGGACAGGGGCGACGAGCAGTACTTC.